This passage covers 10 T cell receptor beta chains from one sample sequenced in a study of OX40 agonist ivuxolimab in advanced cancers. The assay was immunoSEQ multiplex PCR, and TCRdb's table has in-frame clones only and misses some. The repertoire holds about 80,000 clones, with roughly 85% as singletons. Sequencing was performed on CD4+ or CD8+ T cells sorted from blood, taken in a trial of the OX40 agonist ivuxolimab. The source of these receptors is an adult with an advanced solid tumor such as melanoma, head and neck, liver or kidney cancer.

This clone was recorded once. The chain couples TRBV19 to TRBJ1-1, with 8 bases aligning to TRBD1. This CDR3 comprises 13 residues. Germline V CDR1 and CDR2: LNHDA, SQIVND (reference sequence). V was pared by 5 bases and J by 3 bases, with 2 bases of the junction left unmatched. The CDR3 DNA reads as TGTGCCAGTAGTTCGGACAGGGACACTGAAGCTTTCTTT. It codes for CASSSDRDTEAFF.

V is TRBV6-6 and J is TRBJ1-2; 8 nucleotides match TRBD1. The V segment lost 6 bases and the J segment 6 bases; nucleotides outside the gene matches: 0. From germline, CDR1 is MNHNY and CDR2 SVGAGI (reference sequence). The CDR3 runs to 11 residues. Written as DNA, the CDR3 is TGTGCCAGCAGACAGGGGGATGGCTACACCTTC. Encoded protein: CASRQGDGYTF.

The rearrangement uses TRBV6-5 and TRBJ2-7; 10 bases match TRBD1. CDR1 is MNHEY, CDR2 SVGAGI, per germline. J lost 7 bases, V lost 5 bases, and 5 bases had no gene match. The CDR3 runs to 13 residues. Here the CDR3 reads CASSRDRGGEQYF. CDR3 DNA sequence: TGTGCCAGCAGTAGGGACAGGGGTGGGGAGCAGTACTTC.

The V gene is TRBV9, the J gene TRBJ1-3; no clear D. This CDR3 has 13 residues. Trimming cost V 3 bases and J 4 bases, with 8 bases left between them. Per the germline V gene, CDR1 is SGDLS and CDR2 is YYNGEE. CDR3: CASSGADGNTIYF. CDR3 DNA sequence: TGTGCCAGCAGCGGGGCTGACGGAAACACCATATATTTT. Supplemented by reference TRBV9 and TRBJ1-3, the full variable domain reads DSGVTQTPKHLITATGQRVTLRCSPRSGDLSVYWYQQSLDQGLQFLIQYYNGEERAKGNILERFSAQQFPDLHSELNLSSLELGDSALYFCASSGADGNTIYFGEGSWLTVV.

The V and J genes are TRBV13 and TRBJ2-7; the D gene is possibly TRBD2 (6 bases). The CDR3 consists of 15 residues. Germline V gives CDR1 PRHDT, CDR2 FYEKMQ (reference sequence). Between the trimmed V and J ends, which lost 2 bases and 3 bases, there was a span of 14 bases. CDR3 residues: CASSLRGGGFYEQYF. In nucleotides, the CDR3 is TGTGCCAGCAGCTTAAGGGGTGGGGGGTTCTACGAGCAGTACTTC.

The J gene is TRBJ2-5, the V gene TRBV5-1; 7 nucleotides line up with TRBD1. Near its end, the DNA agrees better with TRBJ2-7, so the J call may be wrong. The CDR3 is 14 amino acids. Per the germline V gene, CDR1 is SGHRS and CDR2 is YFSETQ. The CDR3 is CASSLGQGYYEQYF. In DNA, the CDR3 is TGCGCCAGCAGCTTGGGACAGGGTTACTACGAGCAGTACTTC.

Here the CDR3 DNA reads TGTGCCAGCAGCTTGGAGATATCGCGGGGATCTGGGGCCAACGTCCTGACTTTC. Protein sequence: CASSLEISRGSGANVLTF. V and J are TRBV5-8 and TRBJ2-6, with D possibly being TRBD2 (6 bases). V gave up 0 bases and J gave up 1 base, with 14 bases separating them. The CDR3 sequence is 18 residues long. Germline CDR1 SGHTS, CDR2 YDEGEE. Drawing the rest from reference TRBV5-8 and TRBJ2-6, the complete variable domain is EAGVTQSPTHLIKTRGQQATLRCSPISGHTSVYWYQQALGLGLQFLLWYDEGEERNRGNFPPRFSGRQFPNYSSELNVNALELEDSALYLCASSLEISRGSGANVLTFGAGSRLTVL.

This chain joins TRBV7-3 and TRBJ2-3; TRBD2 matches 13 bases. This CDR3 is built from 15 residues. Looked up from germline, CDR1 is SGHTA and CDR2 is FQGTGA. J lost 4 bases, V lost 7 bases, and 5 bases had no gene match. For the CDR3, the DNA is TGTGCCAGCACCCCCACTAGCGGGGGGGCAGATACGCAGTATTTT. Its protein is CASTPTSGGADTQYF.

The chain recombines TRBV9 with TRBJ2-3; D may be TRBD1 (6 bases). This CDR3 is built from 16 residues. In germline, CDR1 is SGDLS, CDR2 YYNGEE. Deletions cut 0 bases from V and 5 bases from J, with 16 bases between. The CDR3 spells CASSVAVEGVGDTQYF. In DNA, the CDR3 is TGTGCCAGCAGCGTAGCGGTTGAGGGGGTTGGAGATACGCAGTATTTT.

V gene TRBV2 combines with J gene TRBJ1-5; D may be TRBD1 (6 bases). This CDR3 region has 18 residues. V was clipped by 2 bases and J by 2 bases, with 19 bases between them. Germline V gene data show CDR1 as SNHLY and CDR2 as FYNNEI. The CDR3 nucleotides read TGTGCCAGCAGTGAATCGATGCAGGGGAGGGGAGGCAATCAGCCCCAGCATTTT. Protein product: CASSESMQGRGGNQPQHF.